Many counts were recorded for the clone carrying this TCR beta chain. The data stem from a study of T-cell reconstitution after alpha-beta-depleted transplantation in children. It was with unique molecular identifiers that the TCRbeta library was prepared. One entry per CDR3 protein results from TCRdb running MiXCR on the PCR reads. The sample shows about 610,000 distinct CDR3 sequences, roughly 10% of them seen only once. Germline values: CDR1 SGHRS, CDR2 YFSETQ. V shed 1 base and J 4 bases; nucleotides not matched to a gene: 4. The CDR3 sequence is 14 residues long. Sequences were derived from PBMCs from the stem cell graft donor, sampled from the stem cell graft. The TCR comes from a human donor who donated a stem cell graft to a child with acute myeloid leukemia. The chain couples TRBV5-1 to TRBJ1-2, with 7 nucleotides matching TRBD1. This CDR3 is CASSLTGEGYGYTF. CDR3 sequence (DNA): TGCGCCAGCAGCTTGACAGGGGAAGGCTATGGCTACACCTTC. Supplemented by reference TRBV5-1 and TRBJ1-2, the full variable domain reads KAGVTQTPRYLIKTRGQQVTLSCSPISGHRSVSWYQQTPGQGLQFLFEYFSETQRNKGNFPGRFSGRQFSNSRSEMNVSTLELGDSALYLCASSLTGEGYGYTFGSGTRLTVV.